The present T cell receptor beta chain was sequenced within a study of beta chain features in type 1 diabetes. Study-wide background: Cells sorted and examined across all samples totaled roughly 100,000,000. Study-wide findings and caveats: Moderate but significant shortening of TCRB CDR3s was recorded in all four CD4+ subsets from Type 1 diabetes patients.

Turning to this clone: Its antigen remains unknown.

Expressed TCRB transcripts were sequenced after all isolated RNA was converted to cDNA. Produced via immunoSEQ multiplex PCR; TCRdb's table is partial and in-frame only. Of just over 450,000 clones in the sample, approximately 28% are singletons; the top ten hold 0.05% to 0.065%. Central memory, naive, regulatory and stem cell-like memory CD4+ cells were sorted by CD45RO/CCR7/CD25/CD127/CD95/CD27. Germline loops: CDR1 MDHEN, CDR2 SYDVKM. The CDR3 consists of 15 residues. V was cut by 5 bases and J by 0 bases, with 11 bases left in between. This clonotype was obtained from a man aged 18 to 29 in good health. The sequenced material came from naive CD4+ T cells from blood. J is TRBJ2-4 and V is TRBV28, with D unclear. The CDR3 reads CASSATEIAKNIQYF. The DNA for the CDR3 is TGTGCCAGCAGTGCCACAGAGATAGCCAAAAACATTCAGTACTTC. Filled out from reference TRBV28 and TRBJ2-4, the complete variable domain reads DVKVTQSSRYLVKRTGEKVFLECVQDMDHENMFWYRQDPGLGLRLIYFSYDVKMKEKGDIPEGYSVSREKKERFSLILESASTNQTSMYLCASSATEIAKNIQYFGAGTRLSVL.